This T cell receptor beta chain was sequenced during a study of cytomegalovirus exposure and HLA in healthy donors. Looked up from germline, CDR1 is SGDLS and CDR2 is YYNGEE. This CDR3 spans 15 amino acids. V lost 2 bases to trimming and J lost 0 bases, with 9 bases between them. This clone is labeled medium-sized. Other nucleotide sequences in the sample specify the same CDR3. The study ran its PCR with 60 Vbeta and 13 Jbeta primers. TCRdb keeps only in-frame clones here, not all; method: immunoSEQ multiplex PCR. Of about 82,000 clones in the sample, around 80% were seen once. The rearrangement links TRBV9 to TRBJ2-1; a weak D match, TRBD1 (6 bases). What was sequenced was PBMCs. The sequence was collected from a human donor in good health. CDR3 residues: CASSVQGNSYNEQFF. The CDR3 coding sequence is TGTGCCAGCAGCGTTCAGGGGAACTCCTACAATGAGCAGTTCTTC.